The rows below give T cell receptor beta chains drawn from one sample of a study of CD8+ T cells in alopecia areata. Clones were read by immunoSEQ multiplex PCR, and TCRdb kept only the in-frame ones, dropping some. The sample carries around 290,000 clones, nearly 60% recorded once. The sequencing used CD4+ T cells sorted from blood, collected at week 24, from a patient treated with tofacitinib. The source is a human donor with alopecia areata. The CDR3 runs from the conserved cysteine through the conserved F or W. Fields, in order: V gene, J gene, D gene, clone size, CDR3 DNA, CDR3 protein. D genes are given only for firm matches. Clone sizes are given selectively: once, few, many, or a class where the clone is expanded.

>TRBV5-1|TRBJ2-4|.|once
TGCGCCAGCAGCTTATTCCAGGGACTAGCCAAAAACATTCAGTACTTC
CASSLFQGLAKNIQYF
>TRBV4-3|TRBJ1-5|.|.
TGCGCCAGCAGCCAAGAGAGATTAGTCAATCAGCCCCAGCATTTT
CASSQERLVNQPQHF
>TRBV29-1|TRBJ2-4|.|few
TGCAGCGTTGACAGAGTAGCCAAAAACATTCAGTACTTC
CSVDRVAKNIQYF
>TRBV29-1|TRBJ2-1|TRBD2|few
TGCAGCGCCCGAACTAGCGGGGGTAATGAGCAGTTCTTC
CSARTSGGNEQFF
>TRBV5-1|TRBJ2-7|.|.
TGCGCCAGCAGCTTCCGGGACATCCCACCCGAGCAGTACTTC
CASSFRDIPPEQYF
>TRBV19|TRBJ1-5|.|.
TGTGCCAGTTCAGGGACTAATCAGCCCCAGCATTTT
CASSGTNQPQHF
>TRBV6-1|TRBJ2-3|TRBD2|.
TGTGCCAGCAGTGCAGCTGCGGGGGGCACAGATACGCAGTATTTT
CASSAAAGGTDTQYF
>TRBV7-2|TRBJ2-7|TRBD1|few
TGTGCCAGCAGCTCCACCCCGGGACAGGGTTCCTACGAGCAGTACTTC
CASSSTPGQGSYEQYF
>TRBV10-3|TRBJ2-7|.|.
TGTGCCGCAGGGCAGGACTACGAGCAGTACTTC
CAAGQDYEQYF
>TRBV9|TRBJ2-7|.|.
TGTGCCAGCAGCTCCGGCTACGAGCAGTACTTC
CASSSGYEQYF
>TRBV30|TRBJ1-5|.|.
TGTGCCTGGAGGGGGGTCGGCAATCAGCCCCAGCATTTT
CAWRGVGNQPQHF
>TRBV29-1|TRBJ1-2|.|.
TGCAGCGTTGGTTTGGGAGACTATGGCTACACCTTC
CSVGLGDYGYTF
>TRBV7-6|TRBJ2-2|.|.
TGTGCCAGCAGCCAACAGGGCACGAACACCGGGGAGCTGTTTTTT
CASSQQGTNTGELFF
>TRBV6-5|TRBJ1-6|.|.
TGTGCCAGCAGTTACTCCGACAGGACGAATTCACCCCTCCACTTT
CASSYSDRTNSPLHF
>TRBV7-7|TRBJ2-1|TRBD1|.
TGTGCTAGCAGCTTGGCAGGGGGCGTTGAGCAGTTCTTC
CASSLAGGVEQFF
>TRBV7-2|TRBJ2-7|TRBD2|.
TGTGCCAGCAGCCCGCGTACGGGGGGGCAGGTCGAGCAGTACTTC
CASSPRTGGQVEQYF
>TRBV4-3|TRBJ2-7|.|.
TGCGCCAGCAGCCAAGAACCAGGGGCCTACGAGCAGTACTTC
CASSQEPGAYEQYF
>TRBV10-3|TRBJ2-3|.|.
TGTGCCATCAAATGGGGGGCCAACACAGATACGCAGTATTTT
CAIKWGANTDTQYF
>TRBV30|TRBJ1-1|.|.
TGTGCCCGGATGGCGGGGAGTGAAGCTTTCTTT
CARMAGSEAFF
>TRBV2|TRBJ2-1|.|.
TGTGCCAGCACCACCCCAGGAAATGAGCAGTTCTTC
CASTTPGNEQFF
>TRBV9|TRBJ2-2|.|.
TGTGCCAGCAGCGTAGCACAGGCTGACACCGGGGAGCTGTTTTTT
CASSVAQADTGELFF